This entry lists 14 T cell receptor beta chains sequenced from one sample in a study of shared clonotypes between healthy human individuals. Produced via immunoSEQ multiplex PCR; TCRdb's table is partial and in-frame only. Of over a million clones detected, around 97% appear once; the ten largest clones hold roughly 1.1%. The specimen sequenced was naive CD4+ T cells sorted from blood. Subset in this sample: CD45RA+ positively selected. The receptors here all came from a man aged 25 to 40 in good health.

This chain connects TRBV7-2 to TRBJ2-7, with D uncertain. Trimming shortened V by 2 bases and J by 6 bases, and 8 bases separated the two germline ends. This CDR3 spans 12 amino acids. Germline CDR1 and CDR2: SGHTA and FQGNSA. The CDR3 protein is CASSLPAVEQYF. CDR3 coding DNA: TGTGCCAGCAGCTTACCCGCAGTCGAGCAGTACTTC.

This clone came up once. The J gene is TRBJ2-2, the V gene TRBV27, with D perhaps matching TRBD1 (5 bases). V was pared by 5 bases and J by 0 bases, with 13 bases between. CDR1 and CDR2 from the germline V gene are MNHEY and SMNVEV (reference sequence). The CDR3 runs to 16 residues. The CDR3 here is CASSRQPRTNTGELFF. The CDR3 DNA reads TGTGCCAGCAGTCGACAGCCACGGACGAACACCGGGGAGCTGTTTTTT.

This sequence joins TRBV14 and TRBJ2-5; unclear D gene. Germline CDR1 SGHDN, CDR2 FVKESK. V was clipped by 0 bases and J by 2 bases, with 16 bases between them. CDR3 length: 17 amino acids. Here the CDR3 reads CASSQDLGRINQETQYF. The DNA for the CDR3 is TGTGCCAGCAGCCAAGATCTAGGGCGGATCAATCAAGAGACCCAGTACTTC.

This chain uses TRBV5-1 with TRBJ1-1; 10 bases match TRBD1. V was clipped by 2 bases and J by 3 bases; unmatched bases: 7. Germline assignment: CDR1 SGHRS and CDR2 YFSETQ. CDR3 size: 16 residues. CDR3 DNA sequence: TGCGCCAGCAGCTTAGGGACAGGGGTGTTTGACACTGAAGCTTTCTTT. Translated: CASSLGTGVFDTEAFF.

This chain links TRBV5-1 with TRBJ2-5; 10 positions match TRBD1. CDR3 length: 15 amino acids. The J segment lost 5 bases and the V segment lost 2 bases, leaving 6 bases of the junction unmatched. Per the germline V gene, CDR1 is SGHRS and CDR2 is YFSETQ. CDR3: CASSLRQGARETQYF. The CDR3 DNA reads TGCGCCAGCAGCTTACGACAGGGGGCGCGGGAGACCCAGTACTTC.

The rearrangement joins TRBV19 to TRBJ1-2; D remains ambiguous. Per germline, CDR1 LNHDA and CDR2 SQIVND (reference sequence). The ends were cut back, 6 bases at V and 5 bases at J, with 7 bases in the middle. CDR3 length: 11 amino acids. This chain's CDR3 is CASRISYGYTF. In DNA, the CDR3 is TGTGCCAGTAGAATCTCATATGGCTACACCTTC.

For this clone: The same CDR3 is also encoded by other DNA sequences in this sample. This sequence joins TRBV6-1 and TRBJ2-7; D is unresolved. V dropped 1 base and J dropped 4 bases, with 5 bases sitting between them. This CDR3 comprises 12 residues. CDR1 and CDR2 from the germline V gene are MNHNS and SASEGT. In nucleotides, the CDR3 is TGTGCCAGCAGTGAAGTAGGATACGAGCAGTACTTC. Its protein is CASSEVGYEQYF.

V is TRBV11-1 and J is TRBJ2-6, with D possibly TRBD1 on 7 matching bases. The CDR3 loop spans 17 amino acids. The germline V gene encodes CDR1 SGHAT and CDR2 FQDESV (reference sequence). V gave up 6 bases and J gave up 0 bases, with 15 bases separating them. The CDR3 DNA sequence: TGTGCCAGCAGTGCAGGGGGGCTTAGCTCTGGGGCCAACGTCCTGACTTTC. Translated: CASSAGGLSSGANVLTF. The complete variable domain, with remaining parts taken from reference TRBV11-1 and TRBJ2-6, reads EAEVAQSPRYKITEKSQAVAFWCDPISGHATLYWYRQILGQGPELLVQFQDESVVDDSQLPKDRFSAERLKGVDSTLKIQPAELGDSAMYLCASSAGGLSSGANVLTFGAGSRLTVL.

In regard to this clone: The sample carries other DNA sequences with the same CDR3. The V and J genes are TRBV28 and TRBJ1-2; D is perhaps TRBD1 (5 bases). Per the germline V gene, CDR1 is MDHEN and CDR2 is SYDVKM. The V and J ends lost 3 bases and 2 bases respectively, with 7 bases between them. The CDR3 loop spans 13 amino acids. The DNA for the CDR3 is TGTGCCAGCAGTTTGGGGGGAAACTATGGCTACACCTTC. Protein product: CASSLGGNYGYTF.

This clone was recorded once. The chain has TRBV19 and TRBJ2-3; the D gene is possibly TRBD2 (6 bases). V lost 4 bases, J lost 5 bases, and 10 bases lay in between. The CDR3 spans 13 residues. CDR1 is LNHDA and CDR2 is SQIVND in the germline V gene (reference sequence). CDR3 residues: CASSKEGVDTQYF. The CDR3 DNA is TGTGCCAGTAGTAAGGAGGGTGTAGATACGCAGTATTTT.

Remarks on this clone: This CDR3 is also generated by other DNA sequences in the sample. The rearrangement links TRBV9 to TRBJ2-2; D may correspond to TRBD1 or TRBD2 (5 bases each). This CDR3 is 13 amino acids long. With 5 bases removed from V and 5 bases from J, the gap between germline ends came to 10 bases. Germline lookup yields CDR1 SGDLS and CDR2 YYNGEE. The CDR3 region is CASSVGVTGELFF. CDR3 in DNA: TGTGCCAGCAGTGTGGGGGTGACCGGGGAGCTGTTTTTT.

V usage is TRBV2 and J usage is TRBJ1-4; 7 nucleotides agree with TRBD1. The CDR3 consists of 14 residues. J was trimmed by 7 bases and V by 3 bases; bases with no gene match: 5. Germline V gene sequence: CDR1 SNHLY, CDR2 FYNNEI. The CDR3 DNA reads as TGTGCCAGCAGTGACAAGGGACAGAGTGAAAAACTGTTTTTT. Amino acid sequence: CASSDKGQSEKLFF.

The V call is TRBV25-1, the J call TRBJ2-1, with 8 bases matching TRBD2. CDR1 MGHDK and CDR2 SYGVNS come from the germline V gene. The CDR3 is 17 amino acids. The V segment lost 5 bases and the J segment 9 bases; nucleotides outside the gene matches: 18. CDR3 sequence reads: CASSPPRTSGRIVEQFF. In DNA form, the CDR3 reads TGTGCCAGCAGTCCACCAAGAACGAGCGGGAGAATTGTTGAGCAGTTCTTC.

CDR3 loop: CAWSVLAGDNEQFF. The CDR3 coding sequence is TGTGCCTGGAGTGTGCTAGCGGGAGACAATGAGCAGTTCTTC. This chain links TRBV30 with TRBJ2-1; TRBD2 aligns across 10 bases. Germline V lookup: CDR1 GTSNPN, CDR2 SVGIG (reference sequence). V shed 0 bases and J 5 bases; nucleotides not matched to a gene: 1. The CDR3 spans 14 residues.